Each of the 10 T cell receptor beta chains below was sequenced from the same sample in a study of blood T cell repertoires in COVID-19. TCRdb keeps only in-frame clones here, not all; method: immunoSEQ multiplex PCR. The sample holds over 150,000 clones, approximately 86% seen once. The sample consisted of PBMCs or T cells enriched from blood (not recorded which). The receptors here all came from a woman aged 25 to 45 who had recovered from COVID-19.

CDR3 DNA: TGTGCCAGCAGCCAAGTGGGCAGAGACTATGGCTACACCTTC. Encoded protein: CASSQVGRDYGYTF. This chain connects TRBV14 to TRBJ1-2; D gene unclear. V was cut by 1 base and J by 3 bases, with 9 bases left in between. The length of the CDR3 is 14 residues. Germline CDR1 SGHDN, CDR2 FVKESK.

The genes are TRBV18 and TRBJ2-7, with 8 bases aligning to TRBD1. This CDR3 is 13 amino acids long. J lost 6 bases, V lost 2 bases, and 3 bases had no gene match. Germline-derived CDR1 and CDR2 are KGHSH and LQKENI. The CDR3 DNA sequence: TGTGCCAGCTCACCAGGGACAGGATCCGAGCAGTACTTC. Its translation: CASSPGTGSEQYF. Full variable domain (outside the CDR3, taken from reference TRBV18 and TRBJ2-7): NAGVMQNPRHLVRRRGQEARLRCSPMKGHSHVYWYRQLPEEGLKFMVYLQKENIIDESGMPKERFSAEFPKEGPSILRIQQVVRGDSAAYFCASSPGTGSEQYFGPGTRLTVT.

This clone was seen only once. This rearrangement joins TRBV27 to TRBJ1-4; 9 positions match TRBD1. Germline V gene data show CDR1 as MNHEY and CDR2 as SMNVEV (reference sequence). This CDR3 is built from 15 residues. Trimming at V came to 6 bases and at J to 8 bases, leaving 10 bases not matched to a gene. Here the CDR3 DNA reads TGTGCCAGCAGACCCCGACAGGGGGGTAACGAAAAACTGTTTTTT. It specifies CASRPRQGGNEKLFF.

Only a few counts were recorded for this clone. The V and J genes are TRBV30 and TRBJ1-2, with TRBD1 identical over 10 bases. V dropped 1 base and J dropped 8; count of bases not matched to a gene: 7. Germline V gives CDR1 GTSNPN, CDR2 SVGIG (reference sequence). The length of the CDR3 is 14 residues. The CDR3 DNA reads TGTGCCTGGAGTGGAGGGACAGGGGCTAAAGGCTACACCTTC. This codes for CAWSGGTGAKGYTF.

The rearrangement joins TRBV6-2 or TRBV6-3 to TRBJ2-7, with unresolved D. V was shortened by 6 bases and J by 4 bases, with 19 bases between the two germline ends. The CDR3 has 15 residues. The germline V gene encodes CDR1 MNHEY and CDR2 SVGEGT. The CDR3 loop reads CASSDASAQTYEQYF. As DNA, the CDR3 is TGTGCCAGCAGCGACGCGAGCGCCCAGACTTACGAGCAGTACTTC.

The CDR3 DNA reads as TGTGCCAGCAGTGAGTGGCTGAACAATGAGCAGTTCTTC. As protein: CASSEWLNNEQFF. The chain recombines TRBV6-4 with TRBJ2-1; no definite D call. The CDR3 has 13 amino acids. The germline V gene has CDR1 MRHNA and CDR2 SNTAGT. With 3 bases removed from V and 5 bases from J, the gap between germline ends came to 8 bases.

The chain recombines TRBV3-1 (or the pseudogene TRBV3-2) with TRBJ1-4; D call uncertain. V gave up 4 bases and J gave up 7 bases, with 13 bases separating them. Germline loops: CDR1 LGHDT, CDR2 YNNKEL (reference sequence). This CDR3 has 14 amino acids. DNA for the CDR3: TGTGCCAGCAGCCTCGGGATTGTTGGTGAAAAACTGTTTTTT. Its protein is CASSLGIVGEKLFF.

V is TRBV27 and J is TRBJ2-5; 8 positions agree with TRBD1. This CDR3 contains 15 residues. Trimming removed 7 bases from V and 1 base from J; junction bases left unmatched: 8. Germline CDR1 and CDR2: MNHEY and SMNVEV (reference sequence). The CDR3 protein is CASNPTGGIQETQYF. The CDR3 DNA follows: TGTGCCAGCAACCCCACAGGGGGGATCCAAGAGACCCAGTACTTC.

This rearrangement joins TRBV30 to TRBJ1-5, with 8 positions matching TRBD1. Germline CDR1 and CDR2: GTSNPN and SVGIG (reference sequence). The junction had 2 bases not matched to a gene; V was cut back by 0 bases and J by 4 bases. The CDR3 covers 14 residues. CDR3 in amino acids: CAWSVGQVNQPQHF. CDR3 nucleotide sequence: TGTGCCTGGAGTGTGGGACAGGTGAATCAGCCCCAGCATTTT.

The chain links TRBV29-1 to TRBJ1-1; no definite D call. V lost 3 bases to trimming and J lost 0 bases, with 8 bases between them. Germline loops: CDR1 SQVTM, CDR2 ANQGSEA. This CDR3 is built from 13 residues. The CDR3 region has the DNA TGCAGCGTTGACAGGAATTTGAACACTGAAGCTTTCTTT. Translated: CSVDRNLNTEAFF. The entire variable domain, with the rest obtained from reference TRBV29-1 and TRBJ1-1, is as follows: SAVISQKPSRDICQRGTSLTIQCQVDSQVTMMFWYRQQPGQSLTLIATANQGSEATYESGFVIDKFPISRPNLTFSTLTVSNMSPEDSSIYLCSVDRNLNTEAFFGQGTRLTVV.